This T cell receptor beta chain was obtained from a study of T cells in Graves' hyperthyroidism and ophthalmopathy. Overall study results and limits: Clonotypes that were expanded in thyroid above 0.001 mostly appeared in blood too.

Trimming removed 6 bases from V and 5 bases from J; junction bases left unmatched: 9. CDR1 and CDR2 (germline): MNHNS, SASEGT. The CDR3 is 15 residues long. This clonotype occurred many times. The antigen is undetermined. Amplification of TCR beta CDR3 regions used RNA as the template. When the TCR CDR3 underwent first-round RT-PCR, the HTBI primer set was used. Each CDR3 protein is one row after TCRdb ran MiXCR on the multiplex PCR reads. This table has about 360,000 distinct CDR3 sequences, roughly 13% appearing once. It was considered stable Graves' hyperthyroidism when ophthalmopathy did not progress within 18 months. Clinical symptoms, serum thyroxine and TRAb, thyroid ultrasound and orbital computed tomography together formed the diagnostic basis.

Sequenced sample: blood. J is TRBJ2-3 and V is TRBV6-1, with 9 bases lining up with TRBD1. The receptor was derived from a woman aged 18-30 years with Graves' hyperthyroidism. CDR3 residues: CASSLGQGQGDTQYF. CDR3 nucleotide sequence: TGTGCCAGCAGCTTAGGACAGGGACAGGGAGATACGCAGTATTTT.